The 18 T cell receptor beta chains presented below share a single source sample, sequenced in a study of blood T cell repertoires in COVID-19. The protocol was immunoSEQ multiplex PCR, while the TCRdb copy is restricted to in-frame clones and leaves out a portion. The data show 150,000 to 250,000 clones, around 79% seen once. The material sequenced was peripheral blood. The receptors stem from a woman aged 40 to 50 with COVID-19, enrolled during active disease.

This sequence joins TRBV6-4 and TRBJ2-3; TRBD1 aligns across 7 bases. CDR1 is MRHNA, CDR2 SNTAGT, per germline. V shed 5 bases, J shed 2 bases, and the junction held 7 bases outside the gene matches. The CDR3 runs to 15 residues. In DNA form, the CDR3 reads TGTGCCAGCAGTCCGGGACAGAGAAACACAGATACGCAGTATTTT. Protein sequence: CASSPGQRNTDTQYF.

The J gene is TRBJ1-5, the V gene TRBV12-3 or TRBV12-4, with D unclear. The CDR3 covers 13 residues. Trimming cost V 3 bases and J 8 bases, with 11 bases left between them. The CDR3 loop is CASSLRGVKPQHF. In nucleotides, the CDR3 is TGTGCCAGCAGTTTGCGTGGAGTCAAGCCCCAGCATTTT.

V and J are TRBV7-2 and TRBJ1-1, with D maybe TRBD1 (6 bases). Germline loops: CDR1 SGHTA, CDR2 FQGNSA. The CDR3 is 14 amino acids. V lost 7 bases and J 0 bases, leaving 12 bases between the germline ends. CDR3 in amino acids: CASTRGQLNTEAFF. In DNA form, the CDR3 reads TGTGCCAGCACCCGCGGACAGCTGAACACTGAAGCTTTCTTT.

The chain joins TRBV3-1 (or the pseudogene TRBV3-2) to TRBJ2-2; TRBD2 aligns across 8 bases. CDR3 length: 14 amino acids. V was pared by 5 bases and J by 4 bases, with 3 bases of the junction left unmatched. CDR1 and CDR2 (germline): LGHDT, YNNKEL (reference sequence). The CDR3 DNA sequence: TGTGCCAGCAGCTACAGCGGGGGCACCGGGGAGCTGTTTTTT. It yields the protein CASSYSGGTGELFF.

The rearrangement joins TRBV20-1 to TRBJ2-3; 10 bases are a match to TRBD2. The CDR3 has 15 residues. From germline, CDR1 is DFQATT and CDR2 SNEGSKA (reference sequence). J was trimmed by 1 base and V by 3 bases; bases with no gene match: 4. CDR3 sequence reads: CSASPGTSGTDTQYF. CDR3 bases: TGCAGTGCTAGTCCCGGGACTAGCGGCACAGATACGCAGTATTTT.

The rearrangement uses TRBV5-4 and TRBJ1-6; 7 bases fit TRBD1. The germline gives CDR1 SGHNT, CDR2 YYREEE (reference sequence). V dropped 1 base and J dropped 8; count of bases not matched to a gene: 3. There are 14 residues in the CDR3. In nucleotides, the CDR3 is TGTGCCAGCAGCTTGACAGGGGACCATTCACCCCTCCACTTT. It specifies CASSLTGDHSPLHF.

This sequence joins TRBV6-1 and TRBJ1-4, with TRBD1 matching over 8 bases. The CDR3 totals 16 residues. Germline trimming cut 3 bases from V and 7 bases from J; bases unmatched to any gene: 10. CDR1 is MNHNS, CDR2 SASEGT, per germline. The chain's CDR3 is CASSELKTGAGEKLFF. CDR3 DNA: TGTGCCAGCAGTGAGCTTAAGACAGGGGCTGGTGAAAAACTGTTTTTT.

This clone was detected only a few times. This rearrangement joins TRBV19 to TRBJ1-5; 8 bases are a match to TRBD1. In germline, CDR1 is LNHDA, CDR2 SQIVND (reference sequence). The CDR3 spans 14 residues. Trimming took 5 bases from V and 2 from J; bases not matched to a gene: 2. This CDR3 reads CASSATGGNQPQHF. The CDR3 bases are TGTGCCAGTAGTGCGACAGGGGGCAATCAGCCCCAGCATTTT.

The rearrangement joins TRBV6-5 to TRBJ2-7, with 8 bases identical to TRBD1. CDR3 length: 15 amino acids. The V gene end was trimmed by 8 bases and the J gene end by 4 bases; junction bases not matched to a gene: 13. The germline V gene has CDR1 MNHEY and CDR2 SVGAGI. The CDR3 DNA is TGTGCCAGCGCTTACCGGGACAGGCCAATTTACGAGCAGTACTTC. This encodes CASAYRDRPIYEQYF.

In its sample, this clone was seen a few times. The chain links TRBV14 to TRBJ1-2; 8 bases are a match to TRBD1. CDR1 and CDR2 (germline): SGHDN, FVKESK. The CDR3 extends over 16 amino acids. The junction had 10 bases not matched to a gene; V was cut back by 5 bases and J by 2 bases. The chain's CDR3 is CASSDLRQGRNYGYTF. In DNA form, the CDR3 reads TGTGCCAGCAGCGACCTACGACAGGGGCGGAACTATGGCTACACCTTC.

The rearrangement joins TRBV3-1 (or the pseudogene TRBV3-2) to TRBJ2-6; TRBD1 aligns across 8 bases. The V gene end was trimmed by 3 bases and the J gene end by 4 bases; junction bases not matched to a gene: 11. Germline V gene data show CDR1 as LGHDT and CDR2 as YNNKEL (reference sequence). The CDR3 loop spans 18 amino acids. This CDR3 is CASSQSRTGSTGANVLTF. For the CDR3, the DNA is TGTGCCAGCAGCCAGAGCCGGACAGGGTCAACGGGGGCCAACGTCCTGACTTTC.

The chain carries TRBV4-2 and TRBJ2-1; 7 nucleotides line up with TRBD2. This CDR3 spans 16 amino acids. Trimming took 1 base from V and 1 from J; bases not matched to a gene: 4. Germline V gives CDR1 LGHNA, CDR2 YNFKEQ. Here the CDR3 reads CASSQVALASYNEQFF. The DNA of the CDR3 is TGTGCCAGCAGCCAAGTTGCACTAGCGTCCTACAATGAGCAGTTCTTC.

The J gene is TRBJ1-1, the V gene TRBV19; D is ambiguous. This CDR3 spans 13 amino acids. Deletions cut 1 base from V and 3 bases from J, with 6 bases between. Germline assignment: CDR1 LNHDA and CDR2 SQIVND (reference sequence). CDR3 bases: TGTGCCAGTAGTATAGGCGGGGACACTGAAGCTTTCTTT. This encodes CASSIGGDTEAFF.

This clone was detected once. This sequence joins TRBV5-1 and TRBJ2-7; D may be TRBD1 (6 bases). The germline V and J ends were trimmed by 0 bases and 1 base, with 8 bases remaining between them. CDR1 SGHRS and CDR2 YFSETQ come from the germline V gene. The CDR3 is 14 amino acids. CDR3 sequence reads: CASSLEGESYEQYF. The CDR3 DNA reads TGCGCCAGCAGCTTGGAGGGGGAATCCTACGAGCAGTACTTC.

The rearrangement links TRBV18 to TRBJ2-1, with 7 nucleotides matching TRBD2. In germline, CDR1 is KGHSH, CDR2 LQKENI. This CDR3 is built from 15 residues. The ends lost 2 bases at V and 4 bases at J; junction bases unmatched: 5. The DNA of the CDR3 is TGTGCCAGCTCACCAGGCGGGGGAGGGTACAATGAGCAGTTCTTC. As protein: CASSPGGGGYNEQFF. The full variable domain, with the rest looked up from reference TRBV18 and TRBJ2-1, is NAGVMQNPRHLVRRRGQEARLRCSPMKGHSHVYWYRQLPEEGLKFMVYLQKENIIDESGMPKERFSAEFPKEGPSILRIQQVVRGDSAAYFCASSPGGGGYNEQFFGPGTRLTVL.

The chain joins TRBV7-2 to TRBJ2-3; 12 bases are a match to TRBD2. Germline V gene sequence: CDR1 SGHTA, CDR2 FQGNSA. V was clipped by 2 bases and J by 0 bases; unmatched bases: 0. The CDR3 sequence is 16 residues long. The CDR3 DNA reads TGTGCCAGCAGCTTACTAGCGGGGGGGAGCACAGATACGCAGTATTTT. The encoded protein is CASSLLAGGSTDTQYF.

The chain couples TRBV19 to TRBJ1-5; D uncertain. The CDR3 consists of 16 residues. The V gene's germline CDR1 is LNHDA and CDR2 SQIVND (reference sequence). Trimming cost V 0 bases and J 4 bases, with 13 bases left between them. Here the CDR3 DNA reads TGTGCCAGTAGTATAGAGTTGGGGAGAGGGAATCAGCCCCAGCATTTT. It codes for CASSIELGRGNQPQHF. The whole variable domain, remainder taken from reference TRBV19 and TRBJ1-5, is DGGITQSPKYLFRKEGQNVTLSCEQNLNHDAMYWYRQDPGQGLRLIYYSQIVNDFQKGDIAEGYSVSREKKESFPLTVTSAQKNPTAFYLCASSIELGRGNQPQHFGDGTRLSIL.

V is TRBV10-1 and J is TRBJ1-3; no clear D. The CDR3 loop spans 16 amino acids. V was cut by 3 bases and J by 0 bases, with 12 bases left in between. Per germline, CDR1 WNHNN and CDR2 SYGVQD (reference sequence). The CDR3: CASSDPGKDSGNTIYF. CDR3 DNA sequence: TGCGCCAGCAGTGACCCGGGGAAAGACTCTGGAAACACCATATATTTT.